The rows below give T cell receptor beta chains drawn from one sample of a study of OX40 agonist ivuxolimab in advanced cancers. Using immunoSEQ multiplex PCR, the repertoire was profiled, and TCRdb retains in-frame clones only, with some absent. The data show 98,000 or so clones, about four fifths seen once. Sequencing used CD4+ or CD8+ T cells sorted from blood, obtained in a trial of the OX40 agonist ivuxolimab. These receptors were taken from an adult with an advanced solid tumor such as melanoma, head and neck, liver or kidney cancer. The CDR3 runs from the conserved cysteine through the conserved F or W. A D gene is named only where the DNA matches it firmly. Clone size is stated in some rows and not others, as once, few, many or a class when expanded.

v_call	j_call	d_call	clone_size	cdr3_aa	cdr3_nt
TRBV7-9	TRBJ1-1	NA	NA	CASSLYREVTEAFF	TGTGCCAGCAGCTTATACAGGGAGGTTACTGAAGCTTTCTTT
TRBV13	TRBJ1-1	NA	NA	CASSSRGASDEAFF	TGTGCCAGCAGCTCAAGGGGTGCCTCCGATGAAGCTTTCTTT
TRBV7-2	TRBJ2-3	TRBD2	once	CASSLDPGTSGVNTQYF	TGTGCCAGCAGCTTAGACCCCGGGACTAGCGGGGTAAATACGCAGTATTTT
TRBV28	TRBJ2-2	TRBD2	NA	CASSETSRDTGELFF	TGTGCCAGCAGCGAGACTAGCCGGGACACCGGGGAGCTGTTTTTT
TRBV30	TRBJ2-5	TRBD2	NA	CAWSATGGPFGETQYF	TGTGCCTGGAGTGCTACGGGAGGGCCCTTCGGAGAGACCCAGTACTTC
TRBV12-5	TRBJ2-7	NA	few	CASGLLHEQYF	TGTGCTAGTGGCTTATTGCACGAGCAGTACTTC
TRBV5-1	TRBJ1-3	NA	NA	CASSDNGNTIYF	TGCGCCAGCAGCGACAATGGAAACACCATATATTTT
TRBV6-5	TRBJ2-7	TRBD1	NA	CASSRQQGSSYEQYF	TGTGCCAGCAGTCGCCAACAGGGGAGCTCCTACGAGCAGTACTTC
TRBV7-3	TRBJ1-1	NA	NA	CASSLTGKVMNTEAFF	TGTGCCAGCAGCTTAACAGGAAAAGTCATGAACACTGAAGCTTTCTTT
TRBV5-4	TRBJ2-1	TRBD2	NA	CASSPGRVAGGSSYNEQFF	TGTGCCAGCAGCCCGGGGAGGGTAGCGGGGGGGAGCTCCTACAATGAGCAGTTCTTC
TRBV7-9	TRBJ2-3	NA	NA	CASSLAQGTWDTQYF	TGTGCCAGCAGCTTAGCGCAGGGGACGTGGGATACGCAGTATTTT
TRBV5-1	TRBJ2-2	NA	NA	CASSLSRANTGELFF	TGCGCCAGCAGCTTGTCTAGGGCGAACACCGGGGAGCTGTTTTTT
TRBV19	TRBJ1-3	NA	NA	CASSAGSSGNTIYF	TGTGCCAGTAGCGCAGGGTCCTCTGGAAACACCATATATTTT
TRBV28	TRBJ1-2	NA	once	CASSSPVSPGYTF	TGTGCCAGCAGTTCTCCCGTTTCTCCGGGCTACACCTTC
TRBV7-9	TRBJ1-2	NA	NA	CASSPRQSDLNYGYTF	TGTGCCAGCAGCCCCCGACAATCTGACCTTAACTATGGCTACACCTTC
TRBV6-4	TRBJ1-1	TRBD1	once	CASSDRQGTEAFF	TGTGCCAGCAGTGATCGACAGGGCACTGAAGCTTTCTTT
TRBV5-1	TRBJ2-3	NA	once	CASSLTPLKADTQYF	TGCGCCAGCAGCTTAACACCCCTCAAAGCCGATACGCAGTATTTT
TRBV11-1	TRBJ2-6	NA	few	CASSHRLGAFSGANVLTF	TGTGCCAGCAGTCACCGCCTCGGAGCCTTTTCTGGGGCCAACGTCCTGACTTTC
TRBV18	TRBJ1-5	TRBD1	NA	CASSPGQGGNQPQHF	TGTGCCAGCTCACCGGGACAGGGGGGCAATCAGCCCCAGCATTTT
TRBV5-4	TRBJ2-2	NA	NA	CASSSLTGTGELFF	TGTGCCAGCAGCTCGTTAACCGGCACCGGGGAGCTGTTTTTT
TRBV4-3	TRBJ1-3	TRBD1	NA	CASSQDLPGGFGNTIYF	TGCGCCAGCAGCCAAGATCTCCCAGGGGGCTTCGGAAACACCATATATTTT
TRBV28	TRBJ1-2	TRBD1	NA	CASSLAGGKGYTF	TGTGCCAGCAGTCTGGCAGGGGGCAAAGGCTACACCTTC
TRBV7-2	TRBJ2-7	TRBD2	NA	CASTLQSGRGHEQYF	TGTGCCAGCACACTCCAGAGCGGGAGGGGCCACGAGCAGTACTTC
TRBV18	TRBJ1-2	NA	once	CASSARQDRNYGYTF	TGTGCCAGCTCAGCGAGACAGGATCGGAACTATGGCTACACCTTC
TRBV7-2	TRBJ2-1	NA	NA	CASSLGYGGEQFF	TGTGCCAGCAGCTTAGGATACGGAGGTGAGCAGTTCTTC
TRBV6-6	TRBJ1-1	TRBD1	NA	CASSYDRTGKTFF	TGTGCCAGCAGCTACGACAGGACAGGGAAAACTTTCTTT
TRBV4-1	TRBJ1-6	NA	NA	CASSQQGRSNSPLHF	TGCGCCAGCAGCCAACAAGGCAGATCTAATTCACCCCTCCACTTT
TRBV19	TRBJ2-1	NA	NA	CASSIDGGEQFF	TGTGCCAGTAGTATAGATGGAGGTGAGCAGTTCTTC
TRBV19	TRBJ1-2	NA	few	CASRSQGDYGYTF	TGTGCCAGTAGAAGTCAGGGAGACTATGGCTACACCTTC
TRBV28	TRBJ1-6	NA	NA	CASSFYNSPLHF	TGTGCCAGCAGTTTTTATAATTCACCCCTCCACTTT
TRBV4-2	TRBJ2-1	TRBD2	NA	CASSQDNLAGGEFF	TGTGCCAGCAGCCAAGATAACCTAGCGGGGGGGGAGTTCTTC
TRBV11-2	TRBJ2-1	NA	NA	CASSQPESITGGQFF	TGTGCCAGCAGCCAGCCCGAATCAATCACTGGGGGGCAGTTCTTC